These 15 T cell receptor beta chains were sequenced from one sample in a study of T-cell reconstitution after alpha-beta-depleted transplantation in children. Researchers prepared the TCRbeta library using unique molecular identifiers, the study reports. From the PCR reads, TCRdb called clonotypes with MiXCR, one entry per CDR3 protein. The sample includes a few hundred thousand distinct CDR3 sequences, about a fifth seen only once; the top ten take 3.8%. This specimen was PBMCs from the stem cell graft donor, taken from the stem cell graft. Every receptor here comes from a human donor who donated a stem cell graft to a child with acute myeloid leukemia.

The rearrangement joins TRBV7-9 to TRBJ2-3; 7 nucleotides align to TRBD2. The CDR3 has 15 residues. Trimming at V came to 5 bases and at J to 2 bases, leaving 7 bases not matched to a gene. Germline V gene sequence: CDR1 SEHNR, CDR2 FQNEAQ (reference sequence). CDR3 loop: CASSQSSGTTDTQYF. In DNA, the CDR3 is TGTGCCAGCAGCCAGTCTAGCGGAACCACAGATACGCAGTATTTT.

This clonotype came up a few times. The chain recombines TRBV15 with TRBJ2-5, with a tentative D call TRBD1 (6 bases). V shed 1 base and J shed 4 bases, with 10 bases lying between them. Germline assignment: CDR1 LNHNV and CDR2 YYDKDF (reference sequence). The CDR3 has 14 amino acids. The CDR3 reads CATSRAQGRETQYF. The CDR3 coding sequence is TGTGCCACCAGCAGAGCCCAGGGGAGAGAGACCCAGTACTTC.

This clonotype has a count of ten or more. J is TRBJ2-1 and V is TRBV20-1, with D perhaps TRBD2 (6 bases). The V end lost 4 bases, the J end lost 6 bases, and 13 bases lay between the germline ends. This CDR3 is 13 amino acids long. The germline gives CDR1 DFQATT, CDR2 SNEGSKA (reference sequence). CDR3 coding DNA: TGCAGTGCTATCCGACTAGTGGCCAATGAGCAGTTCTTC. Protein sequence: CSAIRLVANEQFF.

This chain uses TRBV10-3 with TRBJ2-3; D is unresolved. The V and J ends lost 0 bases and 2 bases respectively, with 9 bases between them. The CDR3 length is 15 residues. From germline, CDR1 is ENHRY and CDR2 SYGVKD. The CDR3 sequence is CAISESAVDTDTQYF. Written as DNA, the CDR3 is TGTGCCATCAGTGAGTCGGCGGTTGACACAGATACGCAGTATTTT.

This sequence joins TRBV18 and TRBJ2-7; no definite D call. The CDR3 spans 12 residues. The ends were cut back, 6 bases at V and 6 bases at J, with 12 bases in the middle. Germline CDR1 KGHSH, CDR2 LQKENI. Here the CDR3 DNA reads TGTGCCAGCTCCACCGACCTACGCGAGCAGTACTTC. Translating gives CASSTDLREQYF.

The chain links TRBV7-2 to TRBJ2-7; perhaps D is TRBD1 or TRBD2 (5 bases each). From germline, CDR1 is SGHTA and CDR2 FQGNSA. Trimming stripped 5 bases from V and 6 bases from J, with 14 bases between. CDR3 length: 13 amino acids. The CDR3 protein is CASSTTRGVEQYF. CDR3 bases: TGTGCCAGCAGCACTACCAGAGGGGTCGAGCAGTACTTC.

The chain joins TRBV7-3 to TRBJ2-1; TRBD2 agrees at 10 bases. J was trimmed by 7 bases and V by 4 bases; bases with no gene match: 4. This CDR3 region has 14 residues. Germline V lookup: CDR1 SGHTA, CDR2 FQGTGA. The CDR3: CASSSGLAVNEQFF. In DNA, the CDR3 is TGTGCCAGCAGCTCCGGACTAGCGGTTAATGAGCAGTTCTTC.

This chain links TRBV12-3 or TRBV12-4 with TRBJ1-2; 12 positions match TRBD1. The CDR3 loop spans 14 amino acids. Trimming cost V 6 bases and J 3 bases; bases outside gene matches: 2. CDR3 protein: CASSGTGGHYGYTF. In DNA, the CDR3 is TGTGCCAGCAGCGGGACAGGGGGCCACTATGGCTACACCTTC.

This clonotype came up a few times. The V and J genes are TRBV20-1 and TRBJ2-4; 7 bases map to TRBD2. CDR1 DFQATT and CDR2 SNEGSKA come from the germline V gene (reference sequence). The J segment lost 8 bases and the V segment lost 5 bases, leaving 15 bases of the junction unmatched. This CDR3 region has 15 residues. For the CDR3, the DNA is TGCAGTGCTCCAAGAGGGGAGGGGATAAGGGACATTCAGTACTTC. It specifies CSAPRGEGIRDIQYF.

Ten or more counts support this clonotype. The chain links TRBV20-1 to TRBJ2-7; D unclear. Per germline, CDR1 DFQATT and CDR2 SNEGSKA (reference sequence). The CDR3 contains 9 residues. V was cut by 6 bases and J by 3 bases, with 3 bases left in between. CDR3 DNA sequence: TGCAGTGCCCTCTACGAGCAGTACTTC. This codes for CSALYEQYF.

This clonotype has more than one count but fewer than ten. This sequence joins TRBV9 and TRBJ2-1, with 12 bases matching TRBD2. The CDR3 totals 15 residues. V trimming: 4 bases; J trimming: 8 bases; junction bases outside the gene matches: 7. The germline V gene has CDR1 SGDLS and CDR2 YYNGEE. The CDR3 loop is CASSPGTSGWDEQFF. The CDR3 region has the DNA TGTGCCAGCAGCCCCGGGACTAGCGGGTGGGATGAGCAGTTCTTC.

The chain joins TRBV7-3 to TRBJ2-3, with D perhaps matching TRBD2 (6 bases). Per germline, CDR1 SGHTA and CDR2 FQGTGA. The CDR3 loop spans 15 amino acids. Trimming pared 7 bases from V and 4 bases from J, leaving 18 bases between. For the CDR3, the DNA is TGTGCCAGCACTTTGGAGCGGGCTGGGGCAGATACGCAGTATTTT. This gives the protein CASTLERAGADTQYF.

V usage is TRBV12-3 or TRBV12-4 and J usage is TRBJ2-1; 7 bases line up with TRBD2. The junction had 8 bases not matched to a gene; V was cut back by 2 bases and J by 7 bases. The CDR3 extends over 15 amino acids. CDR3 region: CASSLSGMGGNEQFF. In nucleotides, the CDR3 is TGTGCCAGCAGTTTAAGCGGGATGGGTGGTAATGAGCAGTTCTTC.

This clonotype was observed a handful of times. The V gene is TRBV5-1, the J gene TRBJ2-5, with unresolved D. This CDR3 comprises 15 residues. Trimming cost V 0 bases and J 4 bases, with 13 bases left between them. The V gene's germline CDR1 is SGHRS and CDR2 YFSETQ. As DNA, the CDR3 is TGCGCCAGCAGCTTGGATGTGGGTTCCAGAGAGACCCAGTACTTC. It codes for CASSLDVGSRETQYF.

This clonotype was found many times. This chain uses TRBV10-2 with TRBJ2-7; 14 positions match TRBD2. This CDR3 is 17 amino acids long. The V and J ends lost 4 bases and 5 bases, in that order; junction bases with no gene match: 10. CDR1 is WSHSY, CDR2 SAAADI, per germline. CDR3 sequence (DNA): TGCGCCAGCAGTGTAGGGACTAGCGGGAGCATTACCCACGAGCAGTACTTC. Its protein product is CASSVGTSGSITHEQYF.